The sample holds a few counts of the clone carrying this T cell receptor beta chain. The CDR3 is 14 amino acids. J gave up 3 bases and V 5 bases, and 5 bases lay outside the gene matches. Germline V CDR1 and CDR2: SEHNR, FQNEAQ (reference sequence). Amplified TCR beta CDR3 regions came from RNA transcripts. Primed by the HTBI set, a first-round RT-PCR was run on the TCR CDR3. TCRdb re-called the multiplex PCR reads with MiXCR, one entry per CDR3 protein. The top ten hold approximately 25% of the sample, which has about 520,000 distinct CDR3 sequences, 20% seen once. The data stem from a study of T cells in Graves' hyperthyroidism and ophthalmopathy. Graves' hyperthyroidism qualified as stable when ophthalmopathy did not progress within 18 months. Diagnosis relied on clinical symptoms, serum thyroxine and TRAb, thyroid ultrasound and orbital computed tomography. This sample holds PBMCs from around 9.9 ml fresh peripheral blood.

The sequence was collected from a man between 18 and 29 years old with Graves' hyperthyroidism. J is TRBJ2-5 and V is TRBV7-9; 8 bases are a match to TRBD1. The sample comprised blood. CDR3 coding DNA: TGTGCCAGCAGCACGAAGACAGGGGAAGAGACCCAGTACTTC. It is translated as CASSTKTGEETQYF.